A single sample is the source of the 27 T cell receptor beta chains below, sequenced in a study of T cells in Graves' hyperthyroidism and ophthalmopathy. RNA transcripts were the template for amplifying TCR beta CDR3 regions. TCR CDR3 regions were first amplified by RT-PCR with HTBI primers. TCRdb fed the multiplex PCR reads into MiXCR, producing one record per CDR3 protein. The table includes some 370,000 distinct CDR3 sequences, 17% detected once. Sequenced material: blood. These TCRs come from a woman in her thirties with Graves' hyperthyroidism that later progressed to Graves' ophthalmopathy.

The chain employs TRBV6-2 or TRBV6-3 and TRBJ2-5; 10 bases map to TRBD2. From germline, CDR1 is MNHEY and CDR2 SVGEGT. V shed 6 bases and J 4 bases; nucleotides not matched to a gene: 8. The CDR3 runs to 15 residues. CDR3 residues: CASSTPSGGRETQYF. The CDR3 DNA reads TGTGCCAGCAGCACTCCTAGCGGGGGCCGAGAGACCCAGTACTTC.

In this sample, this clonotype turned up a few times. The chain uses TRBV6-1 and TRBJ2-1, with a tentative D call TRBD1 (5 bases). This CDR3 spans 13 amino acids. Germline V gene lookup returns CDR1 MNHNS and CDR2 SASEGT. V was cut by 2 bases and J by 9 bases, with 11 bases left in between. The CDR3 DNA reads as TGTGCCAGCAGTGAATCAGGGTTGGGTGAGCAGTTCTTC. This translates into CASSESGLGEQFF.

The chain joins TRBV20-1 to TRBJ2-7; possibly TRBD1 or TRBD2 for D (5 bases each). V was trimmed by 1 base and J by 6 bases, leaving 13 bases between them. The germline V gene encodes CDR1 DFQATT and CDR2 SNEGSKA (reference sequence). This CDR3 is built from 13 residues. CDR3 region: CSARGSGTGEQYF. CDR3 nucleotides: TGCAGTGCTAGAGGATCAGGGACGGGCGAGCAGTACTTC.

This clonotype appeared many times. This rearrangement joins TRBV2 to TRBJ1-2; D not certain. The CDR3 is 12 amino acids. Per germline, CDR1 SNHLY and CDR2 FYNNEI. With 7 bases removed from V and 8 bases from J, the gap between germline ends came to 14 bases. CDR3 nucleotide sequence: TGTGCCAGCACCCTAGACCCCGGCGGCTACACCTTC. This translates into CASTLDPGGYTF. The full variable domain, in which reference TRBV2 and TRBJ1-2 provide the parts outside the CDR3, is EPEVTQTPSHQVTQMGQEVILRCVPISNHLYFYWYRQILGQKVEFLVSFYNNEISEKSEIFDDQFSVERPDGSNFTLKIRSTKLEDSAMYFCASTLDPGGYTFGSGTRLTVV.

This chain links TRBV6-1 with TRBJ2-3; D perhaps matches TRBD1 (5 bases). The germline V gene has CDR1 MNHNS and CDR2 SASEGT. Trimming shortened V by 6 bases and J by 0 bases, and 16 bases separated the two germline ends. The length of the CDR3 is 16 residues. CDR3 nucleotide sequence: TGTGCCAGCAGCCAACGACAGTATACTAGCACAGATACGCAGTATTTT. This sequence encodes CASSQRQYTSTDTQYF.

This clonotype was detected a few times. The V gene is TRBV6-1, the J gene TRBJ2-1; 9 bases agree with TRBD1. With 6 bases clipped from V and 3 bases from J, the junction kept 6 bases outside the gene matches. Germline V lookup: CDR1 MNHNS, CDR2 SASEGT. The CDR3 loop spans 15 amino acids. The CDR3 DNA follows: TGTGCCAGCAGATATGACAGGGGGGACTACAATGAGCAGTTCTTC. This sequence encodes CASRYDRGDYNEQFF.

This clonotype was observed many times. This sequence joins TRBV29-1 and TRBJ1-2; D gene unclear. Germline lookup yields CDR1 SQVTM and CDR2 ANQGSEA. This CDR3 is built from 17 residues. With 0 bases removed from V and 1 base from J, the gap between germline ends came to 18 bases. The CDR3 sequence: CSVEDNSPSGLNYGYTF. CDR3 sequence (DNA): TGCAGCGTTGAAGATAACAGTCCTAGCGGCCTTAACTATGGCTACACCTTC. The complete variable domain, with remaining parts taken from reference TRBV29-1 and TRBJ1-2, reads SAVISQKPSRDICQRGTSLTIQCQVDSQVTMMFWYRQQPGQSLTLIATANQGSEATYESGFVIDKFPISRPNLTFSTLTVSNMSPEDSSIYLCSVEDNSPSGLNYGYTFGSGTRLTVV.

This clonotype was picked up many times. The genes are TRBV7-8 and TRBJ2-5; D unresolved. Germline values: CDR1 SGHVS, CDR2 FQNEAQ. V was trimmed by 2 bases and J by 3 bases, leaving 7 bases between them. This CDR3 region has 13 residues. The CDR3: CASSLYPEETQYF. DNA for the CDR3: TGTGCCAGCAGCTTATATCCAGAAGAGACCCAGTACTTC. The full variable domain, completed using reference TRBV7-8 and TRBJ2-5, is GAGVSQSPRYKVAKRGQDVALRCDPISGHVSLFWYQQALGQGPEFLTYFQNEAQLDKSGLPSDRFFAERPEGSVSTLKIQRTQQEDSAVYLCASSLYPEETQYFGPGTRLLVL.

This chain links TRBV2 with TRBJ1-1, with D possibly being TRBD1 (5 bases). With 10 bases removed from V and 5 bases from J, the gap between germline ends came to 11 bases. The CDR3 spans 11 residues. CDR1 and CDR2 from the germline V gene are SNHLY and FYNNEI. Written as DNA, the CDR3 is TGTGCCACAAGCAGGGTAACTGAAGCTTTCTTT. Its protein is CATSRVTEAFF.

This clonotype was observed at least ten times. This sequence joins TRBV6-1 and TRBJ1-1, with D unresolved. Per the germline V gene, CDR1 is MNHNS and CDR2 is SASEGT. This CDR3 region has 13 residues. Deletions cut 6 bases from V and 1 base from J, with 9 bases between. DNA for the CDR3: TGTGCCAGCAGGCAACAGAAGAACACTGAAGCTTTCTTT. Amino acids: CASRQQKNTEAFF.

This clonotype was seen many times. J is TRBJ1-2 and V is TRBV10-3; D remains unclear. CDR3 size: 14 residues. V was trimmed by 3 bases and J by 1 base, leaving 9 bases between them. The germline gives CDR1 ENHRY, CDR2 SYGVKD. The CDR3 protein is CAISDSGNNYGYTF. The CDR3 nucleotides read TGTGCCATCAGTGACTCAGGAAATAACTATGGCTACACCTTC.

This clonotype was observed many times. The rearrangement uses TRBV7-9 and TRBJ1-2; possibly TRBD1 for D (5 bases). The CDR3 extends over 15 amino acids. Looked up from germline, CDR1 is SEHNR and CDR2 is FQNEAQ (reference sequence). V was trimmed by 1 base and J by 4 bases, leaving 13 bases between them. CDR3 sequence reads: CASSLDRQGGYGYTF. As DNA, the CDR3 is TGTGCCAGCAGCTTAGATCGGCAGGGAGGCTATGGCTACACCTTC.

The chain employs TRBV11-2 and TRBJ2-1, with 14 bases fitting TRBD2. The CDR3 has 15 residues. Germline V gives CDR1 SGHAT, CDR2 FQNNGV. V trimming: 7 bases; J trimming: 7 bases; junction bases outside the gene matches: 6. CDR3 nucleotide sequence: TGTGCCAGCACCACGGGACTAGCGGGAGTTAATGAGCAGTTCTTC. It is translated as CASTTGLAGVNEQFF.

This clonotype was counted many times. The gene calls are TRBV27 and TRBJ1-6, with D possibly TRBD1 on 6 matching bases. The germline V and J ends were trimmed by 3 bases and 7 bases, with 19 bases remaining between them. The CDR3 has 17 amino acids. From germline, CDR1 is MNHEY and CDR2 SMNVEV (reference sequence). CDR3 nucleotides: TGTGCCAGCAGTTTCGGATCGGGGGGGCGAGAGAATTCACCCCTCCACTTT. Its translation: CASSFGSGGRENSPLHF.

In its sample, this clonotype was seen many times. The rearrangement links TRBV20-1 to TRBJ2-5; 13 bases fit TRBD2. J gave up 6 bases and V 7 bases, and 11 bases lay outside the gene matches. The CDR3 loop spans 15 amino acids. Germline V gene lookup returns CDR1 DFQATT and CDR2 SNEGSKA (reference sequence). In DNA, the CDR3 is TGCAGTGTCGAGGGACTAGCGGGATCTCTGAAGACCCAGTACTTC. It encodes CSVEGLAGSLKTQYF.

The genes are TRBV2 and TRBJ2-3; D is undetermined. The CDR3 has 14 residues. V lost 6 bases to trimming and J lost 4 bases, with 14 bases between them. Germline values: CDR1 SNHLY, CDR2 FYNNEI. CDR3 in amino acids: CASSDEGFPDTQYF. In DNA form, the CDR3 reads TGTGCCAGCAGCGATGAAGGGTTCCCAGATACGCAGTATTTT.

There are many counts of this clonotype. The CDR3 protein is CSAPGRDSRNYGYTF. CDR3 nucleotide sequence: TGCAGTGCCCCGGGGCGGGACAGCCGTAACTATGGCTACACCTTC. This chain joins TRBV20-1 and TRBJ1-2; 7 bases map to TRBD1. Per the germline V gene, CDR1 is DFQATT and CDR2 is SNEGSKA (reference sequence). The CDR3 is 15 residues long. The V and J ends lost 6 bases and 1 base, in that order; junction bases with no gene match: 11.

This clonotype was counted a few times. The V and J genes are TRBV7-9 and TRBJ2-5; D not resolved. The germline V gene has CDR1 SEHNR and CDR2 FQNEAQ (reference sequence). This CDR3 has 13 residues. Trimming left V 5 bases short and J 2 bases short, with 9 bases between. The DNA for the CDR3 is TGTGCCAGCAGCCGACTGGCACAAGAGACCCAGTACTTC. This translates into CASSRLAQETQYF.

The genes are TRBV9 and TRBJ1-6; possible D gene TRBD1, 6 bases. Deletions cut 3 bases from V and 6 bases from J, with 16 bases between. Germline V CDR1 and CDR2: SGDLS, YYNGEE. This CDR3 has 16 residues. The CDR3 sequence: CASSATQGRGNSPLHF. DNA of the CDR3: TGTGCCAGCAGCGCTACGCAGGGGAGAGGTAATTCACCCCTCCACTTT. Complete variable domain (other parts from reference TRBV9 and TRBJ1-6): DSGVTQTPKHLITATGQRVTLRCSPRSGDLSVYWYQQSLDQGLQFLIQYYNGEERAKGNILERFSAQQFPDLHSELNLSSLELGDSALYFCASSATQGRGNSPLHFGNGTRLTVT.

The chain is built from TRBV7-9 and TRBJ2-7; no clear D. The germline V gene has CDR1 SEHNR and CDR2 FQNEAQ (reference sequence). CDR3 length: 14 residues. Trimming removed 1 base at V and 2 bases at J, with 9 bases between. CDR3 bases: TGTGCCAGCAGCTTAGGACGCCGAACCTACGAGCAGTACTTC. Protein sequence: CASSLGRRTYEQYF.

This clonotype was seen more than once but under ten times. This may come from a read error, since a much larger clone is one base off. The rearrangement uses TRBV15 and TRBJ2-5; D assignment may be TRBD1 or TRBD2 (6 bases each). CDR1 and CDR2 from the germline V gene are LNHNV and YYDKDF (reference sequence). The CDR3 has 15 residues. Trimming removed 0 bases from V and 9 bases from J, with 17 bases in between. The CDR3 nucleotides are TGTGCCACCAGCAGAGAACTAGGGGGTGGGGAGGCCCAGTACTTC. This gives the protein CATSRELGGGEAQYF. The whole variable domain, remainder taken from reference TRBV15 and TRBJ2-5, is DAMVIQNPRYQVTQFGKPVTLSCSQTLNHNVMYWYQQKSSQAPKLLFHYYDKDFNNEADTPDNFQSRRPNTSFCFLDIRSPGLGDTAMYLCATSRELGGGEAQYFGPGTRLLVL.

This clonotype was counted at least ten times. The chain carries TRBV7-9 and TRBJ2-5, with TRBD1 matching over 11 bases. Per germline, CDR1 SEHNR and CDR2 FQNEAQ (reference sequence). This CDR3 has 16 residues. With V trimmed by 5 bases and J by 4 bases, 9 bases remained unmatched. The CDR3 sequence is CASSPRAGQGAETQYF. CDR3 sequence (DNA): TGTGCCAGCAGCCCGCGCGCCGGACAGGGGGCAGAGACCCAGTACTTC. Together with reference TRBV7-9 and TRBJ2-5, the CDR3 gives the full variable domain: DTGVSQNPRHKITKRGQNVTFRCDPISEHNRLYWYRQTLGQGPEFLTYFQNEAQLEKSRLLSDRFSAERPKGSFSTLEIQRTEQGDSAMYLCASSPRAGQGAETQYFGPGTRLLVL.

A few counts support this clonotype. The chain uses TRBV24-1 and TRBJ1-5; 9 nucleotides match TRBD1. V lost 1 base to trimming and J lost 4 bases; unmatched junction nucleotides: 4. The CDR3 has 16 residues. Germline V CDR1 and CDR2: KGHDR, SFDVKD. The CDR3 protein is CATSDLIGTGNQPQHF. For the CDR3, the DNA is TGTGCCACCAGTGATTTAATCGGGACAGGGAATCAGCCCCAGCATTTT.

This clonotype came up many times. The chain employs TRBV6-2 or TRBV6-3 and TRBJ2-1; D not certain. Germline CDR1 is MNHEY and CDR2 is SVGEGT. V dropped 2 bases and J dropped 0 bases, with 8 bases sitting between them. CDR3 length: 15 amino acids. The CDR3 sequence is CASSYDSSSYNEQFF. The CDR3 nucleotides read TGTGCCAGCAGTTACGACTCGAGCTCCTACAATGAGCAGTTCTTC.

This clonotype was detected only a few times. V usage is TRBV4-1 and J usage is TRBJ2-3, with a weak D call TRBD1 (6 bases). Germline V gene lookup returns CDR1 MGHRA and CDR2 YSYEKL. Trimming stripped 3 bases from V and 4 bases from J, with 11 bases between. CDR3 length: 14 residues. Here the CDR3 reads CASSQQGNSDTQYF. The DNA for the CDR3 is TGCGCCAGCAGCCAGCAGGGGAATTCAGATACGCAGTATTTT.

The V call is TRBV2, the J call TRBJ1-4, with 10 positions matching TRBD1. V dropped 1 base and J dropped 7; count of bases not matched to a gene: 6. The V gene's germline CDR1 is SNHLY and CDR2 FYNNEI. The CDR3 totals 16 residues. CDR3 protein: CASSEDWGTGVEKLFF. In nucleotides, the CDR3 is TGTGCCAGCAGTGAAGATTGGGGGACAGGGGTTGAAAAACTGTTTTTT.

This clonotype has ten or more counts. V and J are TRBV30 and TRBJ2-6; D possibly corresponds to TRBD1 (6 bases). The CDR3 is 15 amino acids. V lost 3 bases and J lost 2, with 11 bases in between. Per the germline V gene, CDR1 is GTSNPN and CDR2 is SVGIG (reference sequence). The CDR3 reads CAWSQGLAGANVLTF. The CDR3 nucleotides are TGTGCCTGGAGCCAGGGGCTGGCTGGGGCCAACGTCCTGACTTTC.